In this sample, the clone carrying this T cell receptor (beta chain) turned up a few times. This entry comes from a study of blood T cell repertoires in COVID-19. Study as a whole: Collection of acute and convalescent COVID-19 samples took place in the United States, Italy and Spain. From T cells, B-cell-depleted T cells, or PBMCs came the material, which was cDNA or gDNA.

This table comes from immunoSEQ multiplex PCR, and its TCRdb copy is limited to in-frame clones, with some not included. The profile covers about 180,000 clones, with about 81% appearing a single time and 8% to 9.5% taken by the ten largest. The sample consisted of peripheral blood. The origin of this receptor is a woman in her seventies with acute or convalescent COVID-19.

CDR3 residues: CASSLAWRREAFF. The CDR3 coding sequence is TGTGCCAGCAGCTTAGCATGGAGGCGAGAAGCTTTCTTT. The gene calls are TRBV7-9 and TRBJ1-1, with D hard to call. Trimming removed 0 bases at V and 8 bases at J, with 10 bases between. Looked up from germline, CDR1 is SEHNR and CDR2 is FQNEAQ (reference sequence). The CDR3 has 13 residues.